The 3 T cell receptor beta chains below all came from one sample that was sequenced in a study of patients and donors after allogeneic stem cell transplantation. TCRdb reprocessed the RT-PCR reads via MiXCR and lists one record per CDR3 protein. The data show roughly 230,000 distinct CDR3 sequences, roughly 13% seen once. The sequencing input was blood, either unsorted or a sorted T cell fraction (not recorded which). These receptors came from a human donor who was either an allogeneic HSCT recipient or a stem cell or donor lymphocyte infusion donor (not recorded which). It is not recorded whose cells these are; they may come from a transplant donor.

The chain carries TRBV5-1 and TRBJ1-1, with TRBD1 matching over 9 bases. This CDR3 is built from 15 residues. Germline assignment: CDR1 SGHRS and CDR2 YFSETQ. Germline trimming cut 4 bases from V and 4 bases from J; bases unmatched to any gene: 8. The CDR3 loop is CASSAYRGLGTEAFF. The CDR3 DNA is TGCGCCAGCAGCGCTTACAGGGGGCTTGGCACTGAAGCTTTCTTT.

This clonotype showed up just once. This rearrangement joins TRBV11-2 to TRBJ2-5; 13 nucleotides agree with TRBD2. The CDR3 runs to 19 residues. Germline CDR1 is SGHAT and CDR2 is FQNNGV. Trimming removed 5 bases from V and 1 base from J; junction bases left unmatched: 13. In nucleotides, the CDR3 is TGTGCCAGCAGCATGCCGGGACTAGCGGGACCGAGGGGCCAAGAGACCCAGTACTTC. Translated, it gives CASSMPGLAGPRGQETQYF.

The chain carries TRBV20-1 and TRBJ2-7, with D possibly matching TRBD1 (6 bases). CDR1 is DFQATT and CDR2 is SNEGSKA in the germline V gene (reference sequence). The CDR3 runs 14 residues. The V and J ends lost 1 base and 2 bases respectively, with 12 bases between them. The CDR3 region has the DNA TGCAGTGCTAGAGGACAGGAATCTACCTACGAGCAGTACTTC. Its protein product is CSARGQESTYEQYF.